The rows below give T cell receptor beta chains drawn from one sample of a study of beta chain features in type 1 diabetes. TCRdb's copy holds only in-frame clones and misses some; the assay was immunoSEQ multiplex PCR. This table has 60,000 or so clones, roughly half appearing once. The sample was Tregs from blood. These receptors came from a woman aged 40 to 50 with type 1 diabetes. Both conserved end residues are part of each CDR3. Each record gives: V gene, D gene, J gene, clone size, CDR3 DNA, CDR3 protein. The D gene is left open where the match is weak. Clone size is stated in some rows and not others, as once, few, many or a class when expanded.

>TRBV5-1|NA|TRBJ2-7|NA
TGCGCCAGCAGCTTCGGGTGGGCCTACGAGCAGTACTTC
CASSFGWAYEQYF
>TRBV6-6|NA|TRBJ2-5|NA
TGTGCCAGCAGTTATCACGAGGGGACCCAGTACTTC
CASSYHEGTQYF
>TRBV29-1|NA|TRBJ2-3|few
TGCAGCGTTGGGGACTCCCTAGATACGCAGTATTTT
CSVGDSLDTQYF
>TRBV25-1|NA|TRBJ2-2|NA
TGTGCCAGCAGCCGACGGAGCACCGGGGAGCTGTTTTTT
CASSRRSTGELFF
>TRBV5-1|TRBD1|TRBJ2-3|NA
TGCGCCAGCAGCCCGGGACAGGCCGGAACAGATACGCAGTATTTT
CASSPGQAGTDTQYF
>TRBV9|NA|TRBJ1-1|NA
TGTGCCAGCAGCGTTCAGGGTAACACTGAAGCTTTCTTT
CASSVQGNTEAFF
>TRBV4-2|NA|TRBJ1-1|NA
TGTGCCAGCACTTCACAGGTTAACACTGAAGCTTTCTTT
CASTSQVNTEAFF
>TRBV7-2|TRBD1|TRBJ1-3|NA
TGTGCCAGCAGCTCCCAGGGGGCAAACACCATATATTTT
CASSSQGANTIYF
>TRBV11-2|TRBD2|TRBJ2-1|NA
TGTGCCAGCAGCTTAGGTGCTAGCGGGGGGTGGGATGAGCAGTTCTTC
CASSLGASGGWDEQFF
>TRBV14|TRBD2|TRBJ2-3|NA
TGTGCCAGCAGCCAACTAGCGGGAGGAGGGGCGGATACGCAGTATTTT
CASSQLAGGGADTQYF
>TRBV9|NA|TRBJ2-3|NA
TGTGCCAGCAGCGTAGCACTAGAGCGAGATACGCAGTATTTT
CASSVALERDTQYF
>TRBV6-6|TRBD1|TRBJ1-6|NA
TGTGCCAGCAGTCAAAGAGGGACAGTCCACTTT
CASSQRGTVHF
>TRBV7-2|TRBD1|TRBJ1-3|NA
TGTGCCAGCAGCTTACAGGGGGCCAGAAACACCATATATTTT
CASSLQGARNTIYF
>TRBV18|NA|TRBJ2-2|NA
TGTGCCAGCTCACCGGAGGGACCAGTAGGCCCCGGGGAGCTGTTTTTT
CASSPEGPVGPGELFF
>TRBV18|NA|TRBJ2-5|few
TGTGCCAGCTCACAGGGATCAGGGGCTCAAGAGACCCAGTACTTC
CASSQGSGAQETQYF
>TRBV9|NA|TRBJ2-5|NA
TGTGCCAGCAGCGTATCAGGGAGGGAGACCCAGTACTTC
CASSVSGRETQYF
>TRBV7-2|NA|TRBJ2-7|NA
TGTGCCAGCAGCCCACAGGAAAAGCAGCGCTACGAGCAGTACTTC
CASSPQEKQRYEQYF
>TRBV19|TRBD1|TRBJ2-2|NA
TGTGCCAGTAGTCTCAGGGGGCTATCTATAACCGGGGAGCTGTTTTTT
CASSLRGLSITGELFF
>TRBV6-1|NA|TRBJ2-2|NA
TGTGCCAGCAGTGGGCGGACGAACACCGGGGAGCTGTTTTTT
CASSGRTNTGELFF
>TRBV7-2|TRBD2|TRBJ2-3|few
TGTGCCAGCAGCTTGGGCGGGGGGACCACAGATACGCAGTATTTT
CASSLGGGTTDTQYF
>TRBV15|NA|TRBJ1-1|few
TGTGCCTCAAGTCGGACAGCGATGAACACTGAAGCTTTCTTT
CASSRTAMNTEAFF
>TRBV19|TRBD2|TRBJ2-5|once
TGTGCCAGTAGTCGGGCGGGAGCAGAGACCCAGTACTTC
CASSRAGAETQYF
>TRBV28|NA|TRBJ1-3|few
TGTGCCAGCAGTCCCCAGTGGTCTGGAAACACCATATATTTT
CASSPQWSGNTIYF
>TRBV7-9|NA|TRBJ2-7|NA
TGTGCCAGCAGCTTAGACGGACCGGGGGCCTACGAGCAGTACTTC
CASSLDGPGAYEQYF
>TRBV4-1|NA|TRBJ2-3|NA
TGCGCCAGCAGCCTATATAACACAGATACGCAGTATTTT
CASSLYNTDTQYF
>TRBV5-1|NA|TRBJ1-1|NA
TGCGCCAGCAGCTGGGCGGGGGGTGGCACTGAAGCTTTCTTT
CASSWAGGGTEAFF
>TRBV14|NA|TRBJ1-1|few
TGTGCCAGCAGCCCCCGGGCCGGGGACACTGAAGCTTTCTTT
CASSPRAGDTEAFF
>TRBV6-1|TRBD1|TRBJ1-6|NA
TGTGCCAGCAGGGGGACAGGGATTGGTTCACCCCTCCACTTT
CASRGTGIGSPLHF
>TRBV28|TRBD1|TRBJ2-1|NA
TGTGCCAGCATCCGGACAGGGCATAGCAATGAGCAGTTCTTC
CASIRTGHSNEQFF
>TRBV6-5|TRBD2|TRBJ2-7|once
TGTGCCAGCAGTTACGGGCTAGCGGGAGAGAAGCAGTACTTC
CASSYGLAGEKQYF
>TRBV6-1|TRBD1|TRBJ2-5|once
TGTGCCAGCAGCGAAAGGAGTCTCGCCAGGGGGAAAGAGACCCAGTACTTC
CASSERSLARGKETQYF
>TRBV19|NA|TRBJ1-2|NA
TGTGCCAGTATATCACTCGGCACGGGTGGCTACACCTTC
CASISLGTGGYTF
>TRBV7-3|NA|TRBJ2-2|few
TGTGCCAGCAGCCCCCGGGGCACCGGGGAGCTGTTTTTT
CASSPRGTGELFF
>TRBV9|TRBD1|TRBJ1-3|NA
TGTGCCAGCAGCGTAGAGGGGCAGGGGGTAAACACCATATATTTT
CASSVEGQGVNTIYF
>TRBV25-1|TRBD1|TRBJ2-1|few
TGTGCCAGCAGTGAGGGACAGCAGGCCTACAATGAGCAGTTCTTC
CASSEGQQAYNEQFF
>TRBV9|NA|TRBJ2-7|NA
TGTGCCAGCAGTACGACAGACACCTACGAGCAGTACTTC
CASSTTDTYEQYF
>TRBV2|TRBD2|TRBJ2-1|NA
TGTGCCAGCAGTGAAACTAGCGGGGAGAGGAATGAGCAGTTCTTC
CASSETSGERNEQFF
>TRBV6-5|NA|TRBJ1-4|NA
TGTGCCAGCAGTTACGAGGGACAACCTAATGAAAAACTGTTTTTT
CASSYEGQPNEKLFF
>TRBV5-8|NA|TRBJ2-7|medium-sized
TGTGCCAGCAGCCTGAGGATGCTTGACGAGCAGTACTTC
CASSLRMLDEQYF
>TRBV27|TRBD1|TRBJ1-4|once
TGTGCCAGCAGTTTATCAACAGGGGTTGGTGAAAAACTGTTTTTT
CASSLSTGVGEKLFF
>TRBV6-5|NA|TRBJ2-7|NA
TGTGCCAGCACGGGTGACTCCTACGAGCAGTACTTC
CASTGDSYEQYF
>TRBV7-2|NA|TRBJ2-5|NA
TGTGCCAGCAGCTCCGGGCCCCGCGGGGAGACCCAGTACTTC
CASSSGPRGETQYF